These T cell receptor beta chains were read from a single sample in a study of radiotherapy plus CTLA-4 blockade in lung cancer. Generated by immunoSEQ multiplex PCR, the TCRdb table keeps only in-frame clones and is missing some. The sample holds some 110,000 clones, roughly 80% seen once. Sample: peripheral blood, taken from a patient treated with radiotherapy plus ipilimumab. These receptor sequences come from a human donor with non-small cell lung cancer that progressed on radiotherapy plus ipilimumab. Some clones in this sample may be carry-over from other donors' samples. Both conserved end residues are part of each CDR3. The D gene is left open where the match is weak. Where a row states a size, it is once, few, many or the class of an expanded clone; other rows omit it.

length: 11; J: TRBJ2-6; V: TRBV27; size: .; D: .; DNA: TGTGCCACCCGCCGGGCCAACGTCCTGACTTTC; CDR3: CATRRANVLTF
length: 16; J: TRBJ2-5; V: TRBV4-3; size: .; D: TRBD1; DNA: TGCGCCAGCAGCCAACTGGGGGGACAGGGGTCGGAGACCCAGTACTTC; CDR3: CASSQLGGQGSETQYF
length: 15; J: TRBJ1-5; V: TRBV9; size: .; D: .; DNA: TGTGCCAGCAGCGTAGAGGGTTTCGGCAATCAGCCCCAGCATTTT; CDR3: CASSVEGFGNQPQHF
length: 13; J: TRBJ1-1; V: TRBV6-5; size: .; D: TRBD1; DNA: TGTGCCAGCACTCCAGGGGGAGGCACTGAAGCTTTCTTT; CDR3: CASTPGGGTEAFF
length: 17; J: TRBJ1-2; V: TRBV4-2; size: .; D: .; DNA: TGTGCCAGCAGCCAAGGGACCCTATTTTACGACGGCTATGGCTACACCTTC; CDR3: CASSQGTLFYDGYGYTF
length: 18; J: TRBJ1-2; V: TRBV28; size: .; D: .; DNA: TGTGCCAGCAGTACCCCGAGTGCAGGGACGATGAACCCTTATGGCTACACCTTC; CDR3: CASSTPSAGTMNPYGYTF
length: 14; J: TRBJ2-5; V: TRBV4-1; size: once; D: .; DNA: TGCGCCAGCAGCCAAGACCCCGTAGCGGAGACCCAGTACTTC; CDR3: CASSQDPVAETQYF
length: 13; J: TRBJ1-1; V: TRBV6-6; size: many; D: .; DNA: TGTGCCAGCCATACAGGGATGAACGATGAAGCTTTCTTT; CDR3: CASHTGMNDEAFF
length: 13; J: TRBJ1-1; V: TRBV4-1; size: .; D: .; DNA: TGCGCCAGCAGCACCTACACGAACACTGAAGCTTTCTTT; CDR3: CASSTYTNTEAFF
length: 14; J: TRBJ1-1; V: TRBV25-1; size: .; D: .; DNA: TGTGCCAGCCGACCGACAGAGCAGAACACTGAAGCTTTCTTT; CDR3: CASRPTEQNTEAFF
length: 16; J: TRBJ1-2; V: TRBV4-3; size: .; D: .; DNA: TGCGCCAGCAGCGAAAGAGGGGAGGCCTTCATCCATGGCTACACCTTC; CDR3: CASSERGEAFIHGYTF
length: 15; J: TRBJ1-2; V: TRBV18; size: .; D: .; DNA: TGTGCCAGCTCACCCGCAGGAACCGCTAACTATGGCTACACCTTC; CDR3: CASSPAGTANYGYTF
length: 16; J: TRBJ2-3; V: TRBV27; size: .; D: TRBD1; DNA: TGTGCCAGCAGCTATAGACAGGGGATAGGCACAGATACGCAGTATTTT; CDR3: CASSYRQGIGTDTQYF
length: 15; J: TRBJ1-1; V: TRBV10-3; size: .; D: .; DNA: TGTGCCATCAGTGAGTCGGGACACCTGAACACTGAAGCTTTCTTT; CDR3: CAISESGHLNTEAFF
length: 15; J: TRBJ1-5; V: TRBV4-2; size: .; D: .; DNA: TGTGCCAGCAGCCAAGACCTCCAGGAATATCAGCCCCAGCATTTT; CDR3: CASSQDLQEYQPQHF
length: 16; J: TRBJ1-6; V: TRBV4-3; size: .; D: TRBD1; DNA: TGCGCCAGCAGCCAAGATCGTGGCAGGGGGGTTTCACCCCTCCACTTT; CDR3: CASSQDRGRGVSPLHF
length: 15; J: TRBJ1-1; V: TRBV12-5; size: .; D: .; DNA: TGTGCTAGTGGTTTGGGGTTAGGTGATAACACTGAAGCTTTCTTT; CDR3: CASGLGLGDNTEAFF
length: 17; J: TRBJ1-6; V: TRBV4-3; size: .; D: .; DNA: TGCGCCAGCAGCTCCAGACTCCGCGAGGGTTCGAGTTCACCCCTCCACTTT; CDR3: CASSSRLREGSSSPLHF
length: 15; J: TRBJ2-2; V: TRBV7-3; size: .; D: .; DNA: TGTGCCAGCAGCCTCTCTGGAACGAACACCGGGGAGCTGTTTTTT; CDR3: CASSLSGTNTGELFF
length: 15; J: TRBJ2-3; V: TRBV7-3; size: .; D: .; DNA: TGTGCCAGCAGCTTAACGAGTCGAAGCACAGATACGCAGTATTTT; CDR3: CASSLTSRSTDTQYF
length: 13; J: TRBJ2-1; V: TRBV6-1; size: .; D: TRBD1; DNA: TGTGCCAGCAAAGGGACAGTTTACAATGAGCAGTTCTTC; CDR3: CASKGTVYNEQFF
length: 15; J: TRBJ2-3; V: TRBV5-6; size: once; D: TRBD1; DNA: TGTGCCAGCAGCTTGAAGGGGACAGGGGCGGATACGCAGTATTTT; CDR3: CASSLKGTGADTQYF
length: 15; J: TRBJ1-4; V: TRBV28; size: .; D: TRBD1; DNA: TGTGCCAGCAGTTTAGTACAGGGGGCTGTTGAAAAACTGTTTTTT; CDR3: CASSLVQGAVEKLFF
length: 14; J: TRBJ1-1; V: TRBV6-5; size: .; D: TRBD1; DNA: TGTGCCAGCAGTTACACGAACAGGGGCACTGAAGCTTTCTTT; CDR3: CASSYTNRGTEAFF
length: 14; J: TRBJ1-1; V: TRBV4-2; size: few; D: TRBD1; DNA: TGTGCCAGCAGCTTTATCTCAGGGGGACCTGAAGCTTTCTTT; CDR3: CASSFISGGPEAFF
length: 15; J: TRBJ2-5; V: TRBV5-1; size: .; D: TRBD1; DNA: TGCGCCAGCAGCTTGATACAGGGGTCAGAAGAGACCCAGTACTTC; CDR3: CASSLIQGSEETQYF
length: 15; J: TRBJ1-5; V: TRBV7-2; size: once; D: .; DNA: TGTGCCAGCAGCTTAAGGGGCGGTGGGAATCAGCCCCAGCATTTT; CDR3: CASSLRGGGNQPQHF
length: 13; J: TRBJ2-7; V: TRBV4-1; size: .; D: TRBD2; DNA: TGTGCCAGCAGCTCCCGACTAGCGGGTGAGCAGTACTTC; CDR3: CASSSRLAGEQYF
length: 14; J: TRBJ2-1; V: TRBV5-4; size: .; D: .; DNA: TGTGCCAGCAGCACAGGACTCACCTACAATGAGCAGTTCTTC; CDR3: CASSTGLTYNEQFF
length: 14; J: TRBJ2-3; V: TRBV6-4; size: .; D: .; DNA: TGTGCCAGCAAATTGGGCGAGGGCACAGATACGCAGTATTTT; CDR3: CASKLGEGTDTQYF
length: 15; J: TRBJ1-1; V: TRBV29-1; size: .; D: .; DNA: TGCAGCGTTGAAGATACCCTACATCCACTGGGGGAAGCTTTCTTT; CDR3: CSVEDTLHPLGEAFF
length: 15; J: TRBJ1-1; V: TRBV4-2; size: .; D: .; DNA: TGTGCCAGCAGCCAACCACAGGGAGGCGACACTGAAGCTTTCTTT; CDR3: CASSQPQGGDTEAFF
length: 14; J: TRBJ1-2; V: TRBV7-3; size: .; D: .; DNA: TGTGCCAGCAGCTTATCTCGTGAGGACTATGGCTACACCTTC; CDR3: CASSLSREDYGYTF
length: 13; J: TRBJ1-1; V: TRBV19; size: .; D: TRBD1; DNA: TGTGCCAGTAGTGCCCGGGACAGGCGGGAAGCTTTCTTT; CDR3: CASSARDRREAFF
length: 12; J: TRBJ2-3; V: TRBV6-5; size: .; D: .; DNA: TGTGCCAGCAGCACAACCCAAGGTACGCAGTATTTT; CDR3: CASSTTQGTQYF
length: 13; J: TRBJ2-5; V: TRBV19; size: .; D: .; DNA: TGTGCCAGTAGTGCCTCATACCAAGAGACCCAGTACTTC; CDR3: CASSASYQETQYF
length: 15; J: TRBJ1-1; V: TRBV10-3; size: .; D: .; DNA: TGTGCCATCAGTGACACGGCCCCCCGAGACACTGAAGCTTTCTTT; CDR3: CAISDTAPRDTEAFF
length: 18; J: TRBJ2-4; V: TRBV25-1; size: .; D: .; DNA: TGTGCCAGCAGTGAACGGACAGCCTCCGGTATAGTCAAAAACATTCAGTACTTC; CDR3: CASSERTASGIVKNIQYF
length: 14; J: TRBJ1-2; V: TRBV6-5; size: .; D: TRBD1; DNA: TGTGCCAGCAGTTACTCCAGGGGGAGGTATGGCTACACCTTC; CDR3: CASSYSRGRYGYTF
length: 14; J: TRBJ2-1; V: TRBV29-1; size: .; D: TRBD2; DNA: TGCAGCCTCGACAAGCGGGGGCCTTACAATGAGCAGTTCTTC; CDR3: CSLDKRGPYNEQFF
length: 16; J: TRBJ2-4; V: TRBV28; size: .; D: TRBD2; DNA: TGTGCCAGCAGTCTGGGAAGCGGGGGGGCCAAAAACATTCAGTACTTC; CDR3: CASSLGSGGAKNIQYF
length: 13; J: TRBJ1-2; V: TRBV4-2; size: .; D: .; DNA: TGTGCCAGCAGCCAAGACCTTCGGAGGGGCTACACCTTC; CDR3: CASSQDLRRGYTF
length: 18; J: TRBJ2-2; V: TRBV13; size: once; D: .; DNA: TGTGCCAGCACCAAGTCGACATGGGGGAGAATGAACACCGGGGAGCTGTTTTTT; CDR3: CASTKSTWGRMNTGELFF
length: 20; J: TRBJ2-3; V: TRBV4-3; size: .; D: .; DNA: TGCGCCAGCAGCCAAGATGAGGGGGAGCCCTGGGGTTTGGGCACAGATACGCAGTATTTT; CDR3: CASSQDEGEPWGLGTDTQYF
length: 13; J: TRBJ2-2; V: TRBV30; size: few; D: .; DNA: TGTGCCTGGAGTGTATCCGCGGACGGGGAGCTGTTTTTT; CDR3: CAWSVSADGELFF
length: 14; J: TRBJ1-2; V: TRBV2; size: once; D: TRBD1; DNA: TGTGCCAGCAGCTGGACAGGGGGCGACTATGGCTACACCTTC; CDR3: CASSWTGGDYGYTF
length: 13; J: TRBJ1-6; V: TRBV13; size: .; D: .; DNA: TGTGCCAGCAGCTTTGTATATAATTCACCCCTCCACTTT; CDR3: CASSFVYNSPLHF
length: 15; J: TRBJ2-5; V: TRBV7-3; size: .; D: .; DNA: TGTGCCAGCAGCGCAGGACTGGGATCCCCAGAGACCCAGTACTTC; CDR3: CASSAGLGSPETQYF
length: 14; J: TRBJ2-3; V: TRBV2; size: once; D: .; DNA: TGTGCCAGCAGTGCGCAGGGGGGGACAGATACGCAGTATTTT; CDR3: CASSAQGGTDTQYF
length: 16; J: TRBJ2-3; V: TRBV5-1; size: .; D: TRBD2; DNA: TGCGCCAGCAGCCTCTTTTTACTAGCGGGGGCAGATACGCAGTATTTT; CDR3: CASSLFLLAGADTQYF
length: 14; J: TRBJ2-3; V: TRBV6-4; size: .; D: TRBD2; DNA: TGTGCCAGCAGTTTAAGCGGGGGCACAGATACGCAGTATTTT; CDR3: CASSLSGGTDTQYF
length: 13; J: TRBJ1-6; V: TRBV6-5; size: .; D: TRBD1; DNA: TGTGCCAGCAGTTTCGGGACAGACTCACCCCTCCACTTT; CDR3: CASSFGTDSPLHF
length: 18; J: TRBJ1-3; V: TRBV28; size: .; D: TRBD1; DNA: TGTGCCAGCAGTACAGTGGGGAACTCGCGGACAGGGAGAAACACCATATATTTT; CDR3: CASSTVGNSRTGRNTIYF
length: 15; J: TRBJ2-7; V: TRBV5-1; size: .; D: TRBD1; DNA: TGCGCCAGCAAGGGACAGGGGATAGGGAGCTACGAGCAGTACTTC; CDR3: CASKGQGIGSYEQYF